Following are 8 T cell receptor beta chains from one sample sequenced in a study of blood T cell repertoires in COVID-19. The table came from immunoSEQ multiplex PCR; TCRdb's copy has only in-frame clones and leaves some out. Counted here are approximately 280,000 clones, 65% to 85% occurring once; the ten biggest clones make up over 1.1%. Sequencing input: peripheral blood. The receptor set was obtained from a human donor with COVID-19, enrolled during active disease. The donor label of this sample is uncertain.

The chain carries TRBV3-1 (or the pseudogene TRBV3-2) and TRBJ1-2; TRBD1 might be the D (5 bases). CDR1 and CDR2 from the germline V gene are LGHDT and YNNKEL (reference sequence). This CDR3 has 15 residues. The V end lost 0 bases, the J end lost 4 bases, and 12 bases lay between the germline ends. The CDR3 is CASSQDKAGPYGYTF. The CDR3 DNA sequence: TGTGCCAGCAGCCAAGATAAGGCAGGGCCCTATGGCTACACCTTC.

The J gene is TRBJ1-6, the V gene TRBV5-4, with 10 positions matching TRBD1. This CDR3 has 15 residues. After removal of 3 bases from V and 4 bases from J, the junction contained 1 base not matched to a gene. CDR1 and CDR2 (germline): SGHNT, YYREEE (reference sequence). The CDR3 DNA sequence: TGTGCCAGCAGCTCGGGACAGGGGTATAATTCACCCCTCCACTTT. Its protein product is CASSSGQGYNSPLHF.

The gene calls are TRBV15 and TRBJ2-7; the match to TRBD2 covers 10 bases. V dropped 2 bases and J dropped 5; count of bases not matched to a gene: 3. The CDR3 is 14 residues long. Germline V gives CDR1 LNHNV, CDR2 YYDKDF (reference sequence). The CDR3 here is CATSRLAGEDEQYF. In DNA form, the CDR3 reads TGTGCCACCAGCAGACTAGCGGGAGAGGACGAGCAGTACTTC.

The chain is built from TRBV19 and TRBJ1-3; D not certain. V was clipped by 3 bases and J by 0 bases, with 12 bases between them. CDR1 is LNHDA, CDR2 SQIVND, per germline (reference sequence). The CDR3 has 16 amino acids. The CDR3 region has the DNA TGTGCCAGTAGTATGTTGCCGACTTACTCTGGAAACACCATATATTTT. It codes for CASSMLPTYSGNTIYF.

The chain is built from TRBV5-1 and TRBJ2-7; D might be TRBD1 (6 bases). From germline, CDR1 is SGHRS and CDR2 YFSETQ. The CDR3 loop spans 15 amino acids. Between the trimmed V and J ends, which lost 4 bases and 2 bases, there was a span of 16 bases. CDR3 coding DNA: TGCGCCAGCAGCCCGTGGACAGAAACTCCCTACGAGCAGTACTTC. Protein sequence: CASSPWTETPYEQYF.

This clone was found once. The chain combines TRBV6-4 with TRBJ1-5; the D gene is possibly TRBD1 (6 bases). Germline CDR1 is MRHNA and CDR2 is SNTAGT. This CDR3 has 13 residues. CDR3 in amino acids: CAAPWGRNQPQHF. CDR3 nucleotide sequence: TGTGCAGCCCCTTGGGGGCGGAACCAGCCCCAGCATTTT.

The chain has TRBV27 and TRBJ1-6, with D possibly being TRBD1 (6 bases). The V end lost 4 bases, the J end lost 7 bases, and 17 bases lay between the germline ends. The CDR3 covers 16 residues. Germline V CDR1 and CDR2: MNHEY, SMNVEV (reference sequence). Here the CDR3 DNA reads TGTGCCAGCAGTTCGACACAGGGTCTGCAAAATTCACCCCTCCACTTT. Protein sequence: CASSSTQGLQNSPLHF.

The chain combines TRBV27 with TRBJ2-2; 8 bases are shared with TRBD1. Losses at the gene ends were 1 base for V and 6 bases for J; bases not matched to a gene: 13. Germline V gene sequence: CDR1 MNHEY, CDR2 SMNVEV (reference sequence). The CDR3 extends over 18 amino acids. The CDR3 region has the DNA TGTGCCAGCAGTTTATTCTCGCCGGACAGGGCGGCGGCCGGGGAGCTGTTTTTT. Translated, it gives CASSLFSPDRAAAGELFF.